The clone carrying this T cell receptor (beta chain) was seen a handful of times. TCRdb fed the RACE reads into MiXCR, producing one record per CDR3 protein. The sample shows roughly 100,000 distinct CDR3 sequences, 12% of them seen only once. Time point: pre-sensitization, week 0. Described treatment: therapeutic diphenylcyclopropenone sensitization with weekly scalp DPC. The CDR3 is 15 residues long. V shed 2 bases and J shed 2 bases, with 8 bases lying between them. CDR1 is SGHRS, CDR2 YFSETQ, per germline. This record belongs to a study of human T cells and chemical hapten exposure. The sequenced sample was whole blood, obtained in connection with sensitization to the hapten diphenylcyclopropenone (DPC). This receptor was taken from a woman between 45 and 65 years old with alopecia areata. Some clones in this sample may be carry-over from other donors' samples. The V gene is TRBV5-1, the J gene TRBJ2-6; D unclear. The CDR3 nucleotides read TGCGCCAGCAGCTTAATGATACCTGGGGCCAACGTCCTGACTTTC. Translating it yields CASSLMIPGANVLTF.